This entry describes one TCR beta chain. Its target antigen remains unknown. Base qualities are not at hand, and no much larger clone is one base apart. The data belong to a study of blood T cells in healthy people across ages (dated by TCRdb to the mid-2010s). Notes on the research overall: In model experiments, template switching captured roughly one uniquely barcoded TCR beta cDNA molecule for every two T cells. Using deep sequencing normalized with unique cDNA molecular identifiers, the study measured how TCR beta repertoire diversity changes with age. Four age groups were formed from the donors: young (average 16 years), middle-aged (around 37), aged (approximately 60) and long-lived (approximately 80). For two donors (one aged 18 to 30 and one aged 80 or older), the study analyzed two additional independent replicas of 1 million unique cDNA reads from the same blood draw. Donors of different ages were randomly distributed across sequencing lanes to avoid experimental bias. Study-wide findings and limitations: Since profiling was done on bulk unsorted PBMCs, naive and antigen-experienced compartments could not be conclusively compared. Compared with the aged group, more naive CD4+ T cells, fewer expanded clones and increased TCR diversity were shown by the long-lived group, suggesting age selection. Observed TCR beta diversity correlated strongly with the percentage of naive T cells measured by flow cytometry. Donor CMV infection status was unknown, potentially confounding age-related changes in expanded clonotypes. Estimates of total diversity based on one million sequenced T cells were regarded as lower bounds and as underestimates. As age increased, observed TCR beta diversity per million T cells dropped in a roughly linear way, and a significant reduction was already evident by age about 40.

Systemically healthy Caucasian individuals from Russia, around 38 in total and aged about 6 to 95 years, were included as donors. Ten milliliters of peripheral blood were drawn from each donor into EDTA-treated Vacutainer tubes. Ficoll-Paque density-gradient centrifugation was used to isolate PBMCs, with at least 6.5 million per sample. Total RNA, at least 6 micrograms per sample, was extracted from PBMCs with Trizol reagent. For every donor, flow cytometry on a PBMC aliquot measured the percentage of naive CD45RAhigh/CD27high T cells. The library was made by 5' RACE. The sample was run on an Illumina HiSeq 2500. A second about 6 to 11 cycle PCR used a sample-barcoded 5' primer and a J-beta primer mix. A template-switch 5' adaptor carrying 12 random nucleotides introduced a unique molecular identifier onto each TCR beta cDNA molecule. At least 2.5 million CDR3-containing paired-end reads were obtained from each sample. First-strand cDNA was synthesized from all RNA with the Mint cDNA synthesis kit, primed by a TRBC-specific oligonucleotide. After uracil-DNA glycosylase treatment, a first 18-cycle PCR used universal primers M1SS and BC2_uni_R on all cDNA. The published analysis was carried out like this. Normalization of each sample was performed by random selection of 1 million high-quality reads, each carrying a distinct molecular identifier. Instead of being binned into consensus sequences, reads that shared molecular identifiers were thrown out. CDR3 identification, clonotype clustering and error correction used MiTCR with a Q25 quality threshold and the strictest error-elimination algorithm. A nonparametric unseen species model using Euler transformation provided a lower-bound estimate of total TCR beta diversity. Clones were called with MiXCR by TCRdb after fastp trimmed the public reads at Q25, and only in-frame beta chains were retained. Under each unique CDR3 protein, matching rows form one entry showing the most common genes and DNA. These V and J calls derive from TCRdb rather than the authors' analysis. In all, the sample holds 500,000 to 600,000 distinct CDR3 sequences, and approximately 25% of those were seen once. Clones ranked in the top ten supply less than 20% of the sample.

The CDR3 goes from the cysteine to the phenylalanine over 15 residues. Only the CDR3 part of the read is kept: 45 bases, read in frame from the first base. Relative to germline, V is missing 4 bases and J is missing 5 bases, with 10 bases of the junction outside any gene match. According to the germline V gene, CDR1 reads SGHTA and CDR2 reads FQGNSA. The rearrangement combines TRBV7-2 with TRBJ1-1; 7 central nucleotides agree with TRBD1. The sequence was collected from a woman in her 70s in good health. Sequencing was done on a sample of blood. The CDR3 is CASSSQGGFGTEAFF. The nucleotides are TGTGCCAGCAGCTCCCAAGGGGGCTTCGGGACTGAAGCTTTCTTT.